This T cell receptor beta chain stems from a study of OX40 agonist ivuxolimab in advanced cancers. In the case of this clone: Its specificity is not known.

Data came from immunoSEQ multiplex PCR; TCRdb stores just in-frame clones and leaves some out. This table holds roughly 130,000 clones, approximately 92% found once. The CDR3 runs to 14 residues. Per the germline V gene, CDR1 is ENHRY and CDR2 is SYGVKD. V dropped 9 bases and J dropped 1 base, with 13 bases sitting between them. Findings of the study overall: Relative to CD4+ cells, CD8+ T cells on average had more expanded clones.

V usage is TRBV10-3 and J usage is TRBJ2-1; no clear D. Sequenced material: CD4+ or CD8+ T cells sorted from blood, taken in a trial of the OX40 agonist ivuxolimab. The sequence came from an adult with an advanced solid tumor such as melanoma, head and neck, liver or kidney cancer. In DNA form, the CDR3 reads TGTGCCATAACGGACGTAGCATCCTACAATGAGCAGTTCTTC. It translates to CAITDVASYNEQFF.